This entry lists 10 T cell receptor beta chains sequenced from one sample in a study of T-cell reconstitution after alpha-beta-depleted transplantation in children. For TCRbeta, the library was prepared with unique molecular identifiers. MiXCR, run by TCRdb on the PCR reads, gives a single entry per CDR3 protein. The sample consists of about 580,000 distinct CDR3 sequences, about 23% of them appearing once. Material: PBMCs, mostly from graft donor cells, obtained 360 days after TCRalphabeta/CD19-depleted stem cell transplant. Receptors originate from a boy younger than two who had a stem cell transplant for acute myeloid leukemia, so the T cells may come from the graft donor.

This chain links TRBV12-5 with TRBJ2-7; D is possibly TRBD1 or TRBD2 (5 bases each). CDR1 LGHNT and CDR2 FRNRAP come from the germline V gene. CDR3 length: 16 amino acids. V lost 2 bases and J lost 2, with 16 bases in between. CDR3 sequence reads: CASGLSQYEGTYEQYF. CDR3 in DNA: TGTGCTAGTGGTTTGTCCCAGTACGAGGGGACCTACGAGCAGTACTTC.

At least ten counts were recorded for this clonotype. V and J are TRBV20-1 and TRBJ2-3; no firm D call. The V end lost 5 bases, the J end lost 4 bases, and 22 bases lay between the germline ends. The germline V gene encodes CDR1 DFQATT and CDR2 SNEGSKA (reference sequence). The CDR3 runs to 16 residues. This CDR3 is CSAVLDHVALPDTQYF. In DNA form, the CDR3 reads TGCAGTGCTGTCCTAGACCATGTCGCCCTCCCAGATACGCAGTATTTT.

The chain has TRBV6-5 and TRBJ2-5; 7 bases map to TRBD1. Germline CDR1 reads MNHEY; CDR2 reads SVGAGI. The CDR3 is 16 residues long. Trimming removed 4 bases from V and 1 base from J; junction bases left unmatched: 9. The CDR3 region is CASSSPDRTTQETQYF. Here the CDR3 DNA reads TGTGCCAGCAGTTCACCGGACAGGACGACCCAAGAGACCCAGTACTTC.

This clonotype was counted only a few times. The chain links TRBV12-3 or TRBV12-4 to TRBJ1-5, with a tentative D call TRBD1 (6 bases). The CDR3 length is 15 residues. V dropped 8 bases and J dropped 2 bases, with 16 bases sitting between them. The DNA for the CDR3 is TGTGCCAGCGGGTTCCCGGAGGGGGGCAATCAGCCCCAGCATTTT. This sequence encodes CASGFPEGGNQPQHF.

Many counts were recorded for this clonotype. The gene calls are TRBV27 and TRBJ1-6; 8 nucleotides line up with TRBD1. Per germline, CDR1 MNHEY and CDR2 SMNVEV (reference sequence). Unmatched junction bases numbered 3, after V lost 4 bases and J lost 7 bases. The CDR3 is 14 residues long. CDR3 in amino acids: CASSYYRGNSPLHF. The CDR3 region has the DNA TGTGCCAGCAGTTATTACAGGGGGAATTCACCCCTCCACTTT.

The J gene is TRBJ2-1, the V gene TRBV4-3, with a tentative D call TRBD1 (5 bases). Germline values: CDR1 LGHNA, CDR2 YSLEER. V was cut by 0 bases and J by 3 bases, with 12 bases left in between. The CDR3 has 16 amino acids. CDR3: CASSQDLGRDYNEQFF. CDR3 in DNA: TGCGCCAGCAGCCAAGATTTGGGCAGGGACTACAATGAGCAGTTCTTC.

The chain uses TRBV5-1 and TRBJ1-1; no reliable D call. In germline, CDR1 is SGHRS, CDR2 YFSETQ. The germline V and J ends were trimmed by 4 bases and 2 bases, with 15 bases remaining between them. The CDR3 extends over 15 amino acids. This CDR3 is CASSAVSSPNTEAFF. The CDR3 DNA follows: TGCGCCAGCAGCGCCGTGAGCAGTCCTAACACTGAAGCTTTCTTT.

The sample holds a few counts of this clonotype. The DNA of the CDR3 is TGTGCCAGCAGTGCCGTGCGGGGTAGGCCTCCTAGCACAGATACGCAGTATTTT. It encodes CASSAVRGRPPSTDTQYF. V usage is TRBV28 and J usage is TRBJ2-3; tentatively, D is TRBD2 (6 bases). CDR3 length: 18 residues. Germline V gene data show CDR1 as MDHEN and CDR2 as SYDVKM. The V end lost 5 bases, the J end lost 0 bases, and 21 bases lay between the germline ends. Full variable domain (remainder filled in from reference TRBV28 and TRBJ2-3): DVKVTQSSRYLVKRTGEKVFLECVQDMDHENMFWYRQDPGLGLRLIYFSYDVKMKEKGDIPEGYSVSREKKERFSLILESASTNQTSMYLCASSAVRGRPPSTDTQYFGPGTRLTVL.

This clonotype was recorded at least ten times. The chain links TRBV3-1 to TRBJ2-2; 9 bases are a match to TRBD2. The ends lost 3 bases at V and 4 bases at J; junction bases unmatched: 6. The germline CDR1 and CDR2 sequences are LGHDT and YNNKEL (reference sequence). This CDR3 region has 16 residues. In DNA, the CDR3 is TGTGCCAGCAGCCAGCAGCTAGCGGGGCCCACCGGGGAGCTGTTTTTT. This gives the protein CASSQQLAGPTGELFF.

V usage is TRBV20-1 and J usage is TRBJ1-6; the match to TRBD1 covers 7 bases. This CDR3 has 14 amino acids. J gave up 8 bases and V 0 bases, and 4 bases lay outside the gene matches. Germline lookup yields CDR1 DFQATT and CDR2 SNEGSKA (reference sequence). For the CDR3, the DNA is TGCAGTGCTAGAGAGACAGGGACCGATTCACCCCTCCACTTT. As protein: CSARETGTDSPLHF.